The clone carrying this TCR beta chain is classed as medium-sized. The data were taken from a study of graft-versus-host responses after intestinal transplantation. Study in general: Multivisceral, liver-intestinal, or isolated intestinal grafts were transplanted into recipients.

CDR1 MGHRA and CDR2 YSYEKL come from the germline V gene. The V end lost 3 bases, the J end lost 9 bases, and 18 bases lay between the germline ends. This CDR3 spans 14 amino acids. Produced via immunoSEQ multiplex PCR; TCRdb's table is partial and in-frame only. The sample lists about 12,000 clones, about a third occurring once. General study points: Recipient-marrow GvH clones were detected, some having first appeared in ileum or blood. Graft-versus-host to host-versus-graft clonal ratios in allografts were high in patients with graft-donor T cell macrochimerism.

Around 200,000 CFSE-labeled responder cells were plated with around 200,000 irradiated, violet-dye-labeled stimulator cells. The clonotype was recovered from a human patient who received an intestinal transplant. The chain recombines TRBV4-1 with TRBJ2-7; either TRBD1 or TRBD2 may supply D (5 bases each). Sequencing used alloreactive CD8+ T cells from a mixed lymphocyte reaction culture, obtained before intestinal transplant. Subset meaning: CFSE-low proliferating T cells sorted from roughly six-day pre-transplant mixed lymphocyte reaction (GvH or HvG direction). Here the CDR3 reads CASSQPLGGIGQYF. For the CDR3, the DNA is TGCGCCAGCAGCCAGCCCCTTGGGGGAATCGGGCAGTACTTC.